One TCR beta chain is described in this entry. The antigen is unknown. This entry comes from a study of cytomegalovirus exposure and HLA in healthy donors. Study-wide results and caveats: Other equally common chains were less clonally expanded than HLA-associated TCR beta chains, a later analysis showed. The study found most TCR sequences rare, yet found some public TCRs in many donors. A link between a missense DCLRE1C variant and TCR beta V- and J-gene trimming emerged from a later analysis. It was taken for granted in presence/absence analyses that sequencing depth across donors was roughly uniform.

Germline-derived CDR1 and CDR2 are SEHNR and FQNEAQ (reference sequence). V was trimmed by 7 bases and J by 1 base, leaving 16 bases between them. The CDR3 is 15 residues long. This PCR relied on a set of 60 Vbeta primers and 13 Jbeta primers. The protocol was immunoSEQ multiplex PCR, while the TCRdb copy is restricted to in-frame clones and leaves out a portion. In the table there are 50,000 to 55,000 clones, about 70% of which are singletons. This clonotype was obtained from a woman between 50 and 59 years old in good health and CMV-seropositive. Sequencing used PBMCs. The chain links TRBV7-9 to TRBJ2-5; D uncertain. Here the CDR3 reads CASKFVGVVQETQYF. CDR3 coding DNA: TGTGCCAGCAAGTTCGTGGGCGTAGTCCAAGAGACCCAGTACTTC. The full variable domain, in which reference TRBV7-9 and TRBJ2-5 provide the parts outside the CDR3, is DTGVSQNPRHKITKRGQNVTFRCDPISEHNRLYWYRQTLGQGPEFLTYFQNEAQLEKSRLLSDRFSAERPKGSFSTLEIQRTEQGDSAMYLCASKFVGVVQETQYFGPGTRLLVL.